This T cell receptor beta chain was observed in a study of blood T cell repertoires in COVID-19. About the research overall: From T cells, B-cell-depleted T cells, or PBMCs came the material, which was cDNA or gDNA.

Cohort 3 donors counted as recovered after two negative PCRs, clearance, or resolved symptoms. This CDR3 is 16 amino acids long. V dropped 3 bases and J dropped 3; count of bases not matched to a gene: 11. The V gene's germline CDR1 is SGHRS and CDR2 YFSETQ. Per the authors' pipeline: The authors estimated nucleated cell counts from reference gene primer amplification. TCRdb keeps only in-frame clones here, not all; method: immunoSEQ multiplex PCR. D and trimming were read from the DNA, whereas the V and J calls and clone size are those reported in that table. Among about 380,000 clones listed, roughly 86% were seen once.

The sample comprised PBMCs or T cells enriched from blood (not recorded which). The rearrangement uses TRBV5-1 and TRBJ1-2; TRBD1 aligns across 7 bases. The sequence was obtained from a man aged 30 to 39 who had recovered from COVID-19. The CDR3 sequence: CASSSARGRTDYGYTF. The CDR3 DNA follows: TGCGCCAGCAGCTCGGCGAGGGGGCGGACAGACTATGGCTACACCTTC.